Listed below are T cell receptor beta chains from one sample, sequenced in a study of CD8+CD57+ T cells in acquired aplastic anemia. TCRdb recomputed calls from the reads with MiXCR, one row per CDR3 protein. Of under 200,000 distinct CDR3 sequences listed, approximately 48% are singletons. The sample was sorted CD4+, CD8+, or CD8+CD57+ T cells (not recorded which) from PBMCs. The receptor source for this set is a human donor with aplastic anemia. Each CDR3 is given with its conserved first and last residue. Fields, in order: D gene, V gene, clone size, J gene, CDR3 protein, CDR3 DNA. The D gene is left open where the match is weak. Not all rows give a size; the values are once, few, many and, for expanded clones, a class.

D: .
V: TRBV11-2
size: .
J: TRBJ2-3
CDR3: CAIGGGKGTDTQYF
DNA: TGTGCCATAGGTGGGGGGAAGGGCACAGATACGCAGTATTTT

D: TRBD1
V: TRBV6-1
size: .
J: TRBJ1-1
CDR3: CASSVGQVAFF
DNA: TGTGCCAGCAGTGTCGGACAGGTAGCTTTCTTT

D: .
V: TRBV2
size: few
J: TRBJ2-5
CDR3: CASKTVQETQYF
DNA: TGTGCCAGCAAGACGGTACAAGAGACCCAGTACTTC

D: .
V: TRBV6-1
size: few
J: TRBJ1-1
CDR3: CASRPGGRANTEAFF
DNA: TGTGCCAGCAGACCGGGGGGCAGGGCTAACACTGAAGCTTTCTTT

D: TRBD2
V: TRBV6-1
size: once
J: TRBJ2-5
CDR3: CASSATLAGEETQYF
DNA: TGCGCCAGCAGCGCGACACTAGCGGGAGAAGAGACCCAGTACTTC

D: .
V: TRBV10-3
size: .
J: TRBJ1-2
CDR3: CAISVQEGYGYTF
DNA: TGTGCCATCAGTGTGCAGGAAGGGTATGGCTACACCTTC

D: .
V: TRBV6-1
size: few
J: TRBJ2-2
CDR3: CASIPGTNTGELFF
DNA: TGTGCCAGCATCCCCGGGACCAACACCGGGGAGCTGTTTTTT

D: TRBD1
V: TRBV7-9
size: .
J: TRBJ1-2
CDR3: CASSVTRDSGYTF
DNA: TGTGCCAGCAGCGTAACCCGGGACAGTGGCTACACCTTC

D: TRBD2
V: TRBV2
size: .
J: TRBJ2-7
CDR3: CASIAGGSSSYEQYF
DNA: TGTGCCAGCATAGCGGGGGGATCGAGCTCCTACGAGCAGTACTTC

D: .
V: TRBV29-1
size: .
J: TRBJ2-1
CDR3: CSVEGGFNEQFF
DNA: TGCAGCGTTGAAGGGGGCTTCAATGAGCAGTTCTTC

D: TRBD1
V: TRBV24-1
size: .
J: TRBJ2-7
CDR3: CATSDSGDRGYEQYF
DNA: TGTGCCACCAGTGATTCGGGGGACAGGGGCTACGAGCAGTACTTC

D: .
V: TRBV7-8
size: .
J: TRBJ1-2
CDR3: CASSLRADYGYTF
DNA: TGTGCCAGCAGCCTCAGGGCCGACTATGGCTACACCTTC

D: .
V: TRBV20-1
size: few
J: TRBJ2-7
CDR3: CSARQGPDYEQYF
DNA: TGCAGTGCTAGGCAGGGTCCGGACTACGAGCAGTACTTC

D: .
V: TRBV6-4
size: .
J: TRBJ2-1
CDR3: CATYRGEHEQFF
DNA: TGTGCCACCTATAGGGGGGAACATGAGCAGTTCTTC

D: TRBD2
V: TRBV10-2
size: few
J: TRBJ2-1
CDR3: CASSEETSLYNEQFF
DNA: TGCGCCAGCAGTGAAGAGACTAGCCTGTACAATGAGCAGTTCTTC

D: TRBD2
V: TRBV11-2
size: many
J: TRBJ2-7
CDR3: CASRPGLAGVTYF
DNA: TGTGCCAGCAGACCCGGACTAGCGGGAGTGACGTACTTC

D: TRBD1
V: TRBV7-9
size: .
J: TRBJ2-7
CDR3: CASSSGQENPYEQYF
DNA: TGTGCCAGCAGCTCAGGACAGGAGAATCCCTACGAGCAGTACTTC

D: TRBD1
V: TRBV6-1
size: .
J: TRBJ2-7
CDR3: CASSETGGESYEQYF
DNA: TGTGCCAGCAGTGAGACAGGGGGAGAGTCCTACGAGCAGTACTTC

D: .
V: TRBV29-1
size: .
J: TRBJ2-7
CDR3: CSVVVLESYEQYF
DNA: TGCAGCGTTGTGGTGCTGGAATCCTACGAGCAGTACTTC

D: .
V: TRBV24-1
size: many
J: TRBJ2-5
CDR3: CATSDLQEETQYF
DNA: TGTGCCACCAGTGATTTGCAGGAAGAGACCCAGTACTTC

D: .
V: TRBV4-2
size: .
J: TRBJ2-4
CDR3: CATSEGGLAKNIQYF
DNA: TGTGCCACCTCAGAAGGGGGGCTAGCCAAAAACATTCAGTACTTC

D: TRBD2
V: TRBV15
size: .
J: TRBJ2-7
CDR3: CATSPGGEDYEQYF
DNA: TGTGCCACCAGCCCCGGGGGGGAAGACTACGAGCAGTACTTC

D: .
V: TRBV6-1
size: many
J: TRBJ1-2
CDR3: CASRSWGVIGYTF
DNA: TGTGCCAGCAGATCCTGGGGGGTCATTGGCTACACCTTC

D: .
V: TRBV7-9
size: .
J: TRBJ1-1
CDR3: CASSNSGSSEAFF
DNA: TGTGCCAGCAGCAATTCAGGGTCATCTGAAGCTTTCTTT

D: .
V: TRBV4-3
size: many
J: TRBJ2-1
CDR3: CASSQGTRGFDEQFF
DNA: TGCGCCAGCAGCCAAGGGACTAGGGGGTTCGATGAGCAGTTCTTC

D: TRBD2
V: TRBV5-1
size: many
J: TRBJ2-7
CDR3: CASGAGGTYEQYF
DNA: TGCGCCAGCGGGGCGGGAGGGACCTACGAGCAGTACTTC

D: TRBD1
V: TRBV7-2
size: once
J: TRBJ1-1
CDR3: CASSPSQGARTEAFF
DNA: TGTGCCAGCAGCCCTTCTCAGGGGGCGAGGACTGAAGCTTTCTTT

D: .
V: TRBV2
size: .
J: TRBJ2-7
CDR3: CASSGADSYEQYF
DNA: TGTGCCAGCAGTGGTGCAGACTCCTACGAGCAGTACTTC

D: .
V: TRBV24-1
size: .
J: TRBJ1-6
CDR3: CATSDRGLNSPLHF
DNA: TGTGCCACCAGTGACCGCGGATTGAATTCACCCCTCCACTTT

D: .
V: TRBV7-2
size: many
J: TRBJ1-2
CDR3: CASSKPEPGYGYTF
DNA: TGTGCCAGCAGCAAACCCGAACCGGGCTATGGCTACACCTTC

D: TRBD1
V: TRBV15
size: many
J: TRBJ2-5
CDR3: CAVAKTGRETQYF
DNA: TGTGCCGTGGCAAAGACAGGGCGAGAGACCCAGTACTTC

D: .
V: TRBV24-1
size: .
J: TRBJ2-2
CDR3: CATSAPHADRHTGELFF
DNA: TGTGCCACCAGTGCCCCCCACGCTGACAGACACACCGGGGAGCTGTTTTTT

D: TRBD2
V: TRBV29-1
size: .
J: TRBJ2-1
CDR3: CSVVKLAGRGNEQFF
DNA: TGCAGCGTTGTAAAGCTAGCGGGACGTGGCAATGAGCAGTTCTTC

D: .
V: TRBV25-1
size: few
J: TRBJ1-2
CDR3: CASTPQSDYGGIYGYTF
DNA: TGTGCCAGCACCCCTCAATCGGATTACGGTGGGATCTATGGCTACACCTTC

D: .
V: TRBV5-5
size: many
J: TRBJ2-5
CDR3: CASSRTGDGVETQYF
DNA: TGTGCCAGCAGCCGGACGGGGGATGGGGTAGAGACCCAGTACTTC

D: .
V: TRBV15
size: few
J: TRBJ1-1
CDR3: CATSGTAGPAFF
DNA: TGTGCCACCAGCGGAACGGCAGGACCGGCTTTCTTT

D: .
V: TRBV24-1
size: once
J: TRBJ2-1
CDR3: CATSDPKNEQFF
DNA: TGTGCCACCAGTGACCCGAAGAATGAGCAGTTCTTC

D: TRBD2
V: TRBV19
size: many
J: TRBJ2-3
CDR3: CASSIGGTGLAGGPITDTQYF
DNA: TGTGCCAGTAGTATAGGGGGGACGGGACTAGCGGGAGGACCGATCACAGATACGCAGTATTTT

D: TRBD2
V: TRBV2
size: many
J: TRBJ2-1
CDR3: CATLLAVSYNEQFF
DNA: TGTGCCACCCTTCTAGCGGTCTCCTACAATGAGCAGTTCTTC